This section outlines one T cell receptor (beta chain) sequence together with its context. This clonotype has just a few counts. What antigen it recognizes has not been identified. No base-level quality is on record; no much larger clone is a single base apart. The source of the sample is a study of T-cell memory formation after mild COVID-19 (dated by TCRdb to the early 2020s). About the investigation overall: TCR sequence clusters from the two donors were found to be largely donor specific. In two donors, T-cell clones that expanded and contracted after mild COVID-19 were followed by sequencing TCRalpha and TCRbeta repertoires longitudinally. The cohort comprised two young, previously healthy adult volunteers, one female and one male.

CDR1 DFQATT and CDR2 SNEGSKA are derived from the germline V gene (reference sequence). Trimming takes 0 bases from V and 10 bases from J, and the germline ends sit 12 bases apart. From its cysteine to its phenylalanine, the CDR3 spans 12 amino acids. This entry keeps only the CDR3 DNA: 36 bases, framed from base 1. Sequencing relied on an Illumina NovaSeq 6000. Using 5'RACE with constant-segment primers, TCRalpha and TCRbeta cDNA libraries were constructed, with sample barcodes and unique molecular identifiers added in the process. Trizol reagent was used to extract RNA from every sample. Amplification of the libraries took two PCR steps, and the second step added a second sample barcode plus Illumina TruSeq adapters. Libraries were sequenced on an Illumina NovaSeq with 2 x 150 bp paired-end reads. The original pipeline was this. The reads were demultiplexed and collapsed into UMI-guided consensus sequences using migec v1.2.7. Using mixcr v2.1.11, UMI consensuses were aligned to TRA and TRB V and J templates and then assembled into clonotypes. A clonotype was counted as expanded or contracted only if both edgeR and NoisET called the change significant, with noise models trained on biological replicates. For edgeR calls, a false discovery rate-adjusted p below 0.01 and a log2 fold-change threshold of 1 were applied. As an exploratory analysis of dynamics, max-normalized trajectories of the 1000 most abundant clonotypes were examined by PCA with hierarchical clustering. Separately sequenced CD4+ and CD8+ repertoires were used to assign a CD4 or CD8 phenotype to each responding clone. The public reads were quality trimmed at Q25 with fastp and then assembled into clones with MiXCR by TCRdb, keeping productive beta chains. CDR3 protein duplicates are merged, each entry listing the most common genes and DNA. TCRdb's processing, not the study's, gives the V and J calls here. Here the sample has 550,000 to 700,000 distinct CDR3 sequences; roughly 17% occur a single time. The ten largest clonotypes hold roughly 8% of the sample.

PBMCs were isolated by Ficoll-Paque density gradient centrifugation. Summary of the overall study and its limitations: Some responding clones were detected in pre-infection memory, which suggested that pre-existing cross-reactive memory T cells had joined the SARS-CoV-2 response. Contracting CD4+ clones appeared mostly in the CM and EM memory subsets, whereas CD8+ clones were enriched in EMRA. The study covered only two mild cases, and larger cohorts including severe cases with pre-infection samples were considered necessary. SARS-CoV-2 specificity was not confirmed for the second-wave clones peaking on day 37. Clones contracting from day 15 to 85 had balanced CD4/CD8 phenotypes, while a second wave expanding from day 15 to 37 was biased towards CD4+.

The chain employs TRBV20-1 and TRBJ1-2, with TRBD1 as a weak D call on 5 bases. Sequencing was carried out using PBMCs or a T cell subset sorted from them (not recorded which). This receptor was obtained from an adult woman who had mild COVID-19 (a few samples of this study predate the infection). The sample titles of this study are shuffled in the database, so cell type and time point are left out; the donor was told from shared clones. The CDR3 loop reads CSARETGDVYTF. The nucleotide sequence is given as TGCAGTGCTAGAGAAACGGGGGACGTCTACACCTTC.